The T cell receptor beta chain described here comes from a study of cytomegalovirus exposure and HLA in healthy donors. Study-wide results and limits: Later analysis identified 16,951 TCR beta sequences associated with HLA alleles, using a false discovery rate threshold of 0.05. Accurate prediction of HLA-A and HLA-B alleles (for most subjects) was reportedly achieved from TCR beta sequences. Being indistinguishable, some V segments were excluded, TRBV6-2 and TRBV6-3 among them.

Looked up from germline, CDR1 is SGHRS and CDR2 is YFSETQ. CDR3 length: 12 amino acids. Trimming took 7 bases from V and 14 from J; bases not matched to a gene: 10. Use of 60 Vbeta and 13 Jbeta primers characterized the PCR. Using immunoSEQ multiplex PCR, the repertoire was profiled, and TCRdb retains in-frame clones only, with some absent. The profile covers some 140,000 clones, with 70% to 75% appearing a single time and over 1% taken by the ten largest. A note on this clone: Its specificity is unknown.

The TCR originated in a woman aged 40-49 years in good health and CMV-seronegative. The chain combines TRBV5-1 with TRBJ2-1; TRBD2 matches at 9 bases. The sample comprised PBMCs. The CDR3 reads CASGKSGGQEFF. CDR3 nucleotides: TGCGCCAGCGGGAAAAGCGGGGGGCAGGAGTTCTTC.